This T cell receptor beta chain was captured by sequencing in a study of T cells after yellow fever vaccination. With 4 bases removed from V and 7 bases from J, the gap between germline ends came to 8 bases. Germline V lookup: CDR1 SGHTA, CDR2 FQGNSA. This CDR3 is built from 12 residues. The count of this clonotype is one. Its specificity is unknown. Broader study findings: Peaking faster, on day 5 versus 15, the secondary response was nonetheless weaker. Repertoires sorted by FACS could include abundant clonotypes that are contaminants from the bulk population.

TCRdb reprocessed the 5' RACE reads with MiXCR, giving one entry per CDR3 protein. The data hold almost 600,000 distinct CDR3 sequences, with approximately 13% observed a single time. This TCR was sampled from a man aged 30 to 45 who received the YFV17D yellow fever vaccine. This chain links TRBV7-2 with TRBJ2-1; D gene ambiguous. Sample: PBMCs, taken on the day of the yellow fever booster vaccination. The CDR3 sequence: CASSWQVNEQFF. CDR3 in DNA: TGTGCCAGCAGCTGGCAGGTGAATGAGCAGTTCTTC. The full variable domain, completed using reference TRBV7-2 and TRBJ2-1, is GAGVSQSPSNKVTEKGKDVELRCDPISGHTALYWYRQSLGQGLEFLIYFQGNSAPDKSGLPSDRFSAERTGGSVSTLTIQRTQQEDSAVYLCASSWQVNEQFFGPGTRLTVL.